The present TCR beta chain was sequenced within a study of blood T cell repertoires in COVID-19. The authors' processing: Quantification of nucleated cells was approximated via reference gene primer amplification. Assay: immunoSEQ multiplex PCR; the TCRdb copy retains only in-frame clones and omits some. That table furnishes V, J and clone size, whereas the DNA furnished D and trimming. The table shows approximately 140,000 clones, with about 81% occurring only once. V was trimmed by 1 base and J by 8 bases, leaving 12 bases between them. This CDR3 is 15 amino acids long. Per germline, CDR1 SGHTA and CDR2 FQGNSA.

The sequence was collected from a woman of 80 years or more with acute or convalescent COVID-19. Sequencing was performed on peripheral blood. The chain joins TRBV7-2 to TRBJ1-6, with D possibly being TRBD1 (5 bases). CDR3 coding DNA: TGTGCCAGCAGCTTAGATGGGGGGACCGATTCACCCCTCCACTTT. As protein: CASSLDGGTDSPLHF.